Following are 19 T cell receptor beta chains from one sample sequenced in a study of CD8+ T cells in alopecia areata. Following extraction, RNA underwent reverse transcription to cDNA, which served as the sequencing template. Profiled with immunoSEQ multiplex PCR; TCRdb holds only in-frame clones, not every one. The table lists 160,000 or so clones, around 64% of them singletons. Here the sequenced sample was CD8+ T cells sorted from blood, taken at week 0. The receptor source for this set is a human donor with alopecia areata.

This chain links TRBV6-1 with TRBJ1-2; a possible D gene is TRBD1 (5 bases). V gave up 5 bases and J gave up 0 bases, with 10 bases separating them. Looked up from germline, CDR1 is MNHNS and CDR2 is SASEGT. This CDR3 region has 14 residues. The chain's CDR3 is CASSSGRANYGYTF. CDR3 nucleotide sequence: TGTGCCAGCAGTTCAGGGCGGGCTAACTATGGCTACACCTTC.

Written as DNA, the CDR3 is TGTGCCAGCAGCTTAGTGGTGGGGCCCACAGATACGCAGTATTTT. Its translation: CASSLVVGPTDTQYF. The genes are TRBV7-8 and TRBJ2-3, with D perhaps matching TRBD1 (5 bases). The CDR3 is made up of 15 amino acids. CDR1 and CDR2 from the germline V gene are SGHVS and FQNEAQ. The germline V and J ends were trimmed by 1 base and 2 bases, with 10 bases remaining between them. Supplemented by reference TRBV7-8 and TRBJ2-3, the full variable domain reads GAGVSQSPRYKVAKRGQDVALRCDPISGHVSLFWYQQALGQGPEFLTYFQNEAQLDKSGLPSDRFFAERPEGSVSTLKIQRTQQEDSAVYLCASSLVVGPTDTQYFGPGTRLTVL.

The chain employs TRBV29-1 and TRBJ2-1; 7 positions match TRBD1. The CDR3 spans 17 residues. Per germline, CDR1 SQVTM and CDR2 ANQGSEA. V lost 2 bases and J lost 8; bases outside the gene matches: 18. The chain's CDR3 is CSVELFLDRTGRDEQFF. CDR3 DNA sequence: TGCAGCGTTGAACTTTTTCTGGACAGGACGGGGCGGGATGAGCAGTTCTTC.

V gene TRBV4-1 combines with J gene TRBJ1-5; D gene unclear. The germline V gene has CDR1 MGHRA and CDR2 YSYEKL. The CDR3 is made up of 16 amino acids. Trimming left V 1 base short and J 0 bases short, with 10 bases between. CDR3 protein: CASSQVFQYSNQPQHF. The CDR3 DNA sequence: TGCGCCAGCAGCCAAGTTTTCCAATATAGCAATCAGCCCCAGCATTTT.

In this sample, this clone turned up once. This rearrangement joins TRBV5-6 to TRBJ2-7; D is possibly TRBD1 (6 bases). This CDR3 comprises 12 residues. CDR1 SGHDT and CDR2 YYEEEE come from the germline V gene. Between the trimmed V and J ends, which lost 2 bases and 6 bases, there was a span of 9 bases. Here the CDR3 reads CASSFGGVEQYF. The CDR3 nucleotides read TGTGCCAGCAGCTTTGGGGGCGTCGAGCAGTACTTC.

This chain connects TRBV5-1 to TRBJ2-1; TRBD1 matches at 8 bases. The germline V gene has CDR1 SGHRS and CDR2 YFSETQ. Trimming removed 0 bases from V and 4 bases from J; junction bases left unmatched: 3. This CDR3 is built from 15 residues. This chain's CDR3 is CASSLAGGAYNEQFF. DNA of the CDR3: TGCGCCAGCAGCTTGGCAGGGGGCGCTTACAATGAGCAGTTCTTC.

CDR3 sequence (DNA): TGCGCCAGCAGCCAAGTTCTTGGCCCCGGGGGTGGAAAACTGTTTTTT. The encoded protein is CASSQVLGPGGGKLFF. J is TRBJ1-4 and V is TRBV4-1; D is possibly TRBD1 (5 bases). Germline CDR1 and CDR2: MGHRA and YSYEKL. The V gene lost 1 base and the J gene lost 10 bases, with 19 bases spanning the gap. This CDR3 has 16 residues.

The gene calls are TRBV27 and TRBJ1-5; D is undetermined. CDR1 and CDR2 from the germline V gene are MNHEY and SMNVEV (reference sequence). The V end was cut by 6 bases, the J end by 1 base, with 4 bases between. The CDR3 contains 12 residues. DNA for the CDR3: TGTGCCAGCAGGCAGAGCAATCAGCCCCAGCATTTT. This sequence encodes CASRQSNQPQHF.

This clone was counted between two and nine times. The rearrangement joins TRBV5-1 to TRBJ2-2; D perhaps matches TRBD1 (5 bases). Germline CDR1 reads SGHRS; CDR2 reads YFSETQ. Trimming left V 5 bases short and J 5 bases short, with 10 bases between. The length of the CDR3 is 13 residues. In nucleotides, the CDR3 is TGCGCCAGCAGGGCAGGGAAGACCGGGGAGCTGTTTTTT. This gives the protein CASRAGKTGELFF.

This chain links TRBV10-2 with TRBJ1-1, with D tentatively TRBD1 (6 bases). The CDR3 sequence is 13 residues long. With 3 bases removed from V and 4 bases from J, the gap between germline ends came to 9 bases. CDR1 and CDR2 (germline): WSHSY, SAAADI. The CDR3 coding sequence is TGCGCCAGCAGTGATCTAGGGGGCACTGAAGCTTTCTTT. It specifies CASSDLGGTEAFF.

This clone appeared a single time. The chain joins TRBV9 to TRBJ2-7; D uncertain. Germline CDR1 SGDLS, CDR2 YYNGEE. V gave up 3 bases and J gave up 2 bases, with 9 bases separating them. The CDR3 is 13 residues long. The CDR3 loop is CASSDDKTYEQYF. CDR3 in DNA: TGTGCCAGCAGCGATGACAAGACCTACGAGCAGTACTTC.

The CDR3, as DNA: TGCGCCAGCAGTCAAGAGGGACACTATGGCTACACCTTC. This translates into CASSQEGHYGYTF. The genes are TRBV23-1 and TRBJ1-2, with D maybe TRBD1 (5 bases). TRBV23-1 is filed as an ORF, its function uncertain. This CDR3 region has 13 residues. Trimming cost V 2 bases and J 3 bases, with 7 bases left between them.

The genes are TRBV2 and TRBJ2-5; unclear D gene. Germline V CDR1 and CDR2: SNHLY, FYNNEI. The CDR3 is 13 residues long. The V end was cut by 8 bases, the J end by 0 bases, with 10 bases between. This CDR3 is CASLYDDQETQYF. The CDR3 DNA reads as TGTGCCAGCTTGTACGATGACCAAGAGACCCAGTACTTC.

This sequence joins TRBV27 and TRBJ1-2; unclear D gene. V shed 8 bases and J shed 8 bases, with 12 bases lying between them. The germline V gene has CDR1 MNHEY and CDR2 SMNVEV (reference sequence). The CDR3 totals 11 residues. The CDR3 nucleotides are TGTGCCAGCCTATCGCAGCAAGGCTACACCTTC. This codes for CASLSQQGYTF.

The chain recombines TRBV13 with TRBJ2-7; TRBD2 aligns across 8 bases. Germline values: CDR1 PRHDT, CDR2 FYEKMQ (reference sequence). The CDR3 is 15 residues long. Trimming removed 4 bases from V and 5 bases from J; junction bases left unmatched: 10. The CDR3: CASSSRSGGQDEQYF. CDR3 in DNA: TGTGCCAGCAGCTCCCGGTCGGGGGGGCAGGACGAGCAGTACTTC.

The genes are TRBV5-1 and TRBJ2-3; 7 bases align to TRBD1. The junction had 9 bases not matched to a gene; V was cut back by 0 bases and J by 2 bases. The length of the CDR3 is 17 residues. The germline V gene has CDR1 SGHRS and CDR2 YFSETQ. CDR3 nucleotides: TGCGCCAGCAGCTTGGCCGACAGGGAGATAGACACAGATACGCAGTATTTT. Encoded protein: CASSLADREIDTDTQYF.

Comments on this clone: This specimen includes other DNA sequences encoding the same CDR3. The chain is built from TRBV11-2 and TRBJ2-3, with unresolved D. V was shortened by 6 bases and J by 1 base, with 5 bases between the two germline ends. The length of the CDR3 is 12 residues. CDR1 is SGHAT, CDR2 FQNNGV, per germline. The CDR3 nucleotides read TGTGCCAGCAGTCTGGGCACAGATACGCAGTATTTT. Encoded protein: CASSLGTDTQYF.

This chain links TRBV7-9 with TRBJ2-7; D unclear. The CDR3 extends over 16 amino acids. Looked up from germline, CDR1 is SEHNR and CDR2 is FQNEAQ (reference sequence). V lost 5 bases, J lost 0 bases, and 17 bases lay in between. CDR3 in amino acids: CASSPAFPTSSYEQYF. The CDR3 DNA reads TGTGCCAGCAGCCCCGCCTTCCCCACGAGCTCCTACGAGCAGTACTTC.

The chain has TRBV29-1 and TRBJ2-2, with 7 positions matching TRBD2. CDR3 length equals 18 residues. In germline, CDR1 is SQVTM, CDR2 ANQGSEA. Trimming at V came to 1 base and at J to 0 bases, leaving 11 bases not matched to a gene. CDR3: CSVEGEWGGVSNTGELFF. The DNA of the CDR3 is TGCAGCGTTGAAGGAGAGTGGGGAGGGGTATCGAACACCGGGGAGCTGTTTTTT.